Shown below are 25 T cell receptor beta chains from a single sample sequenced in a study of patients and donors after allogeneic stem cell transplantation. From the RT-PCR reads, TCRdb called clonotypes with MiXCR, one entry per CDR3 protein. The sample holds approximately 98,000 distinct CDR3 sequences; around 38% are singletons and the top ten take about 27%. Sequencing used blood, either unsorted or a sorted T cell fraction (not recorded which). Receptor source: a human donor who was either an allogeneic HSCT recipient or a stem cell or donor lymphocyte infusion donor (not recorded which). It is not recorded whose cells these are; they may come from a transplant donor.

This clonotype was detected a few times. The rearrangement joins TRBV6-5 to TRBJ2-7; TRBD1 matches 9 bases. V shed 4 bases, J shed 1 base, and the junction held 11 bases outside the gene matches. Germline values: CDR1 MNHEY, CDR2 SVGAGI. The length of the CDR3 is 17 residues. CDR3 in amino acids: CASSSTLWTGASYEQYF. In DNA, the CDR3 is TGTGCCAGCAGTTCAACCCTGTGGACAGGGGCTTCCTACGAGCAGTACTTC.

The chain employs TRBV28 and TRBJ1-1; D might be TRBD1 (6 bases). The CDR3 is made up of 14 amino acids. Trimming cost V 6 bases and J 0 bases, with 11 bases left between them. Germline V gene data show CDR1 as MDHEN and CDR2 as SYDVKM. CDR3 nucleotide sequence: TGTGCCAGCAGCACAGGGATTATGAACACTGAAGCTTTCTTT. It translates to CASSTGIMNTEAFF.

This clonotype was detected only a few times. The chain combines TRBV12-3 or TRBV12-4 with TRBJ1-1, with D hard to call. V lost 6 bases and J lost 0, with 11 bases in between. This CDR3 comprises 14 residues. The CDR3 is CASRTRAMNTEAFF. The CDR3 DNA follows: TGTGCCAGCAGAACACGGGCAATGAACACTGAAGCTTTCTTT.

CDR3: CASSLDGPTYEQYF. CDR3 sequence (DNA): TGTGCCAGCAGCCTCGATGGTCCTACCTACGAGCAGTACTTC. The V call is TRBV7-9, the J call TRBJ2-7; D gene unclear. V lost 5 bases to trimming and J lost 2 bases, with 13 bases between them. The CDR3 is made up of 14 amino acids. Looked up from germline, CDR1 is SEHNR and CDR2 is FQNEAQ (reference sequence).

This clonotype was picked up a small number of times. The chain has TRBV29-1 and TRBJ1-6; D unclear. V shed 5 bases and J shed 7 bases, with 15 bases lying between them. This CDR3 is 14 amino acids long. CDR1 and CDR2 (germline): SQVTM, ANQGSEA. The DNA for the CDR3 is TGCAGCGTTCCTCAGTCTTTACTCAATTCACCCCTCCACTTT. Amino acid sequence: CSVPQSLLNSPLHF. Variable domain in full (rest from reference TRBV29-1 and TRBJ1-6): SAVISQKPSRDICQRGTSLTIQCQVDSQVTMMFWYRQQPGQSLTLIATANQGSEATYESGFVIDKFPISRPNLTFSTLTVSNMSPEDSSIYLCSVPQSLLNSPLHFGNGTRLTVT.

The rearrangement joins TRBV12-3 or TRBV12-4 to TRBJ2-1; TRBD1 might be the D (5 bases). The CDR3 sequence is 13 residues long. V shed 4 bases and J shed 8 bases, with 12 bases lying between them. CDR3 nucleotide sequence: TGTGCCAGCAGTTCACGAACAGGATATGAGCAGTTCTTC. This gives the protein CASSSRTGYEQFF.

This clonotype was counted ten times or more. The rearrangement joins TRBV12-3 or TRBV12-4 to TRBJ1-6, with D hard to call. This CDR3 is built from 14 residues. Trimming shortened V by 2 bases and J by 10 bases, and 12 bases separated the two germline ends. Written as DNA, the CDR3 is TGTGCCAGCAGTTTATTCCCAACCGACTCACCCCTCCACTTT. This codes for CASSLFPTDSPLHF.

This clonotype was counted only a few times. The rearrangement uses TRBV20-1 and TRBJ2-1; TRBD2 aligns across 7 bases. The CDR3 has 13 residues. Germline values: CDR1 DFQATT, CDR2 SNEGSKA (reference sequence). With 8 bases clipped from V and 4 bases from J, the junction kept 8 bases outside the gene matches. CDR3 protein: CSPWAGVYNEQFF. CDR3 DNA: TGCAGTCCCTGGGCGGGAGTATACAATGAGCAGTTCTTC.

CDR3 coding DNA: TGTGCCACCAGCAGAGGGACTAGCTCTTACGAGCAGTACTTC. Amino acid sequence: CATSRGTSSYEQYF. The chain recombines TRBV15 with TRBJ2-7; 8 nucleotides align to TRBD2. CDR1 LNHNV and CDR2 YYDKDF come from the germline V gene (reference sequence). The CDR3 spans 14 residues. After removal of 1 base from V and 4 bases from J, the junction contained 3 bases not matched to a gene.

The V call is TRBV20-1, the J call TRBJ2-7; D gene ambiguous. This CDR3 spans 11 amino acids. V lost 3 bases, J lost 5 bases, and 8 bases lay in between. Per germline, CDR1 DFQATT and CDR2 SNEGSKA (reference sequence). CDR3 in DNA: TGCAGTGCTAGTGCGTCGGACGAGCAGTACTTC. Its translation is CSASASDEQYF.

This clonotype was recorded a few times. The chain has TRBV6-6 and TRBJ1-2; D is ambiguous. CDR3 size: 15 residues. The V gene's germline CDR1 is MNHNY and CDR2 SVGAGI (reference sequence). Trimming removed 0 bases from V and 4 bases from J, with 12 bases in between. The CDR3: CASSYSKRQSYGYTF. The DNA of the CDR3 is TGTGCCAGCAGTTACTCGAAGCGGCAGTCCTATGGCTACACCTTC.

The J gene is TRBJ1-2, the V gene TRBV21-1; the listed D gene, TRBD1, was not tested against the DNA. TRBV21-1 corresponds to a pseudogene. The CDR3 runs to 12 residues. The CDR3 DNA reads TGTGCCAGCGGACAGTGCCGGGATGGCTACACCTTC. Its translation is CASGQCRDGYTF.

This clonotype was observed a few times. This chain links TRBV15 with TRBJ1-1; no clear D gene. Germline V gene sequence: CDR1 LNHNV, CDR2 YYDKDF (reference sequence). The V gene lost 5 bases and the J gene lost 6 bases, with 16 bases spanning the gap. The CDR3 consists of 14 residues. This CDR3 is CATSPGEREAEAFF. DNA for the CDR3: TGTGCCACCAGCCCCGGAGAACGCGAGGCTGAAGCTTTCTTT.

The rearrangement joins TRBV3-1 to TRBJ1-2; 7 nucleotides line up with TRBD1. Unmatched junction bases numbered 12, after V lost 4 bases and J lost 4 bases. The CDR3 spans 16 residues. CDR1 and CDR2 (germline): LGHDT, YNNKEL (reference sequence). Here the CDR3 reads CASSRRGGETIYGYTF. CDR3 in DNA: TGTGCCAGCAGCCGGAGAGGGGGCGAGACGATCTATGGCTACACCTTC.

This clonotype was found a few times. The chain recombines TRBV20-1 with TRBJ1-6; TRBD1 matches at 7 bases. The CDR3 length is 15 residues. Germline values: CDR1 DFQATT, CDR2 SNEGSKA (reference sequence). V shed 3 bases, J shed 4 bases, and the junction held 6 bases outside the gene matches. The CDR3 region has the DNA TGCAGTGCTAGGGAGGACAGGTTTTATAATTCACCCCTCCACTTT. Protein product: CSAREDRFYNSPLHF.

There are a few counts of this clonotype. For the CDR3, the DNA is TGTGCCAGCAGCCAAGAAGCCAGGGTGGGTGGCTACACCTTC. Protein: CASSQEARVGGYTF. The chain uses TRBV4-2 and TRBJ1-2, with TRBD1 as a possible D gene (5 bases). Deletions cut 0 bases from V and 7 bases from J, with 12 bases between. The CDR3 sequence is 14 residues long. From germline, CDR1 is LGHNA and CDR2 YNFKEQ.

The chain recombines TRBV6-1 with TRBJ2-1; D tentatively fits TRBD1 or TRBD2 (5 bases each). V lost 10 bases and J lost 0, with 13 bases in between. Looked up from germline, CDR1 is MNHNS and CDR2 is SASEGT. This CDR3 contains 14 residues. The CDR3 DNA sequence: TGTGCCACCAGGGAGAAGAGCTCCTACAATGAGCAGTTCTTC. This translates into CATREKSSYNEQFF.

The CDR3 reads CASSLGQGSQPQHF. DNA for the CDR3: TGTGCCAGCAGTCTGGGACAGGGAAGTCAGCCCCAGCATTTT. The V and J genes are TRBV6-6 and TRBJ1-5, with 9 bases lining up with TRBD1. This CDR3 is 14 amino acids long. Losses at the gene ends were 5 bases for V and 6 bases for J; bases not matched to a gene: 5. Per the germline V gene, CDR1 is MNHNY and CDR2 is SVGAGI (reference sequence).

This chain uses TRBV29-1 with TRBJ1-3; 9 bases fit TRBD1. The CDR3 runs 14 residues. Germline lookup yields CDR1 SQVTM and CDR2 ANQGSEA. V was pared by 4 bases and J by 4 bases, with 5 bases of the junction left unmatched. CDR3 amino acids: CSVAGQGYGNTIYF. The CDR3 nucleotides read TGCAGCGTTGCAGGACAGGGGTACGGAAACACCATATATTTT.

The V call is TRBV28, the J call TRBJ2-2; D not certain. Trimming left V 4 bases short and J 3 bases short, with 3 bases between. CDR1 and CDR2 from the germline V gene are MDHEN and SYDVKM. This CDR3 contains 12 residues. The DNA for the CDR3 is TGTGCCAGCAGTTCTCACACCGGGGAGCTGTTTTTT. Encoded protein: CASSSHTGELFF.

This chain joins TRBV19 and TRBJ2-7; 13 bases align to TRBD2. The CDR3 consists of 15 residues. Trimming removed 6 bases from V and 1 base from J; junction bases left unmatched: 3. Germline V lookup: CDR1 LNHDA, CDR2 SQIVND (reference sequence). CDR3 protein: CASSRTSGSSYEQYF. In DNA, the CDR3 is TGTGCCAGTAGCCGGACTAGCGGGAGTTCCTACGAGCAGTACTTC.

This chain connects TRBV12-3 or TRBV12-4 to TRBJ2-7; 7 bases fit TRBD2. V shed 1 base, J shed 4 bases, and the junction held 4 bases outside the gene matches. The CDR3 has 14 residues. CDR3 in DNA: TGTGCCAGCAGTTTAGGCGGGAGTGGGTACGAGCAGTACTTC. Translated: CASSLGGSGYEQYF.

The table lists this clonotype with many counts. The V call is TRBV28, the J call TRBJ1-1, with 7 bases identical to TRBD1. The CDR3 spans 13 residues. Germline V gene data show CDR1 as MDHEN and CDR2 as SYDVKM. The V segment lost 8 bases and the J segment 1 base; nucleotides outside the gene matches: 4. The CDR3 DNA follows: TGTGCCAGCCTGACAGGGTCGAACACTGAAGCTTTCTTT. Residues: CASLTGSNTEAFF. The full variable domain, with the rest looked up from reference TRBV28 and TRBJ1-1, is DVKVTQSSRYLVKRTGEKVFLECVQDMDHENMFWYRQDPGLGLRLIYFSYDVKMKEKGDIPEGYSVSREKKERFSLILESASTNQTSMYLCASLTGSNTEAFFGQGTRLTVV.

This rearrangement joins TRBV12-3 or TRBV12-4 to TRBJ2-7, with a weak D call TRBD2 (6 bases). This CDR3 has 13 residues. Deletions cut 3 bases from V and 4 bases from J, with 10 bases between. The CDR3 region is CASSLAGFYEQYF. CDR3 nucleotide sequence: TGTGCCAGCAGTTTGGCGGGGTTTTACGAGCAGTACTTC.

V is TRBV20-1 and J is TRBJ1-1; D ambiguous. Trimming stripped 4 bases from V and 1 base from J, with 7 bases between. There are 12 residues in the CDR3. Germline CDR1 DFQATT, CDR2 SNEGSKA (reference sequence). The DNA for the CDR3 is TGCAGTGCTACGATCCCGAACACTGAAGCTTTCTTT. This gives the protein CSATIPNTEAFF.